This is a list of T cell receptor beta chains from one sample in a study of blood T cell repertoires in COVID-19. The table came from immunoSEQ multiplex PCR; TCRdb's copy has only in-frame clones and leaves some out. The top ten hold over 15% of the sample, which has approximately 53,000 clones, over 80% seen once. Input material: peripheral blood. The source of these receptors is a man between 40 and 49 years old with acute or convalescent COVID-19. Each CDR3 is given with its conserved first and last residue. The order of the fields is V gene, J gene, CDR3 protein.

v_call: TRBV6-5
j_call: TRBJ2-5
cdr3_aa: CASSPGGRTRETQYF

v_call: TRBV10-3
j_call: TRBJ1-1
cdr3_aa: CAIGSGQGNAEAFF

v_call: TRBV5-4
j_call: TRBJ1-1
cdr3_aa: CASSLDLLNTEAFF

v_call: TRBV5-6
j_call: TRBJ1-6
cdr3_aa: CASSPGQGYSPLHF

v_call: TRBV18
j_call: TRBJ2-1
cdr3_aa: CASSPGQGSYNEQFF

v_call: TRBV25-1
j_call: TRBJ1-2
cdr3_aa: CASSLSRGNYGYTF

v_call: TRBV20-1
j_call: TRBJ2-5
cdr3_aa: CSASLNYQETQYF

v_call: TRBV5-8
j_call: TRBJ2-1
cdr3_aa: CASSWLGRLLNEQFF

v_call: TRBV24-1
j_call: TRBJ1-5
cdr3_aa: CATSVIHSSPPLEPQHF

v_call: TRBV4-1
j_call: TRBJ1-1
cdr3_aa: CASSQDKRQGGTEAFF

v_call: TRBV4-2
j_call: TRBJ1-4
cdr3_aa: CASSRGGDGKLFF

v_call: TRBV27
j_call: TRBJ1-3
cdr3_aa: CASSFKPSGNTIYF

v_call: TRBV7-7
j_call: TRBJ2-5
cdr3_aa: CASSLSQGYQETQYF

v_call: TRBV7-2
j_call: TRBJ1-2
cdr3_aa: CASSLTPGGPANGYTF

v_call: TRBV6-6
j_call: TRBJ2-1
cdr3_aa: CASILGAGDEQFF

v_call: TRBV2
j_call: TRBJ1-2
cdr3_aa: CASRGDLTGYYGYTF

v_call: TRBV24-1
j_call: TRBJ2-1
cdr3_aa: CATSASGGAGEQFF

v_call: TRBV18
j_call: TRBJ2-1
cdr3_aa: CASSPGGTHNEQFF

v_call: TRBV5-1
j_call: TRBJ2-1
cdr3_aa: CASRRDLSSYNEQFF

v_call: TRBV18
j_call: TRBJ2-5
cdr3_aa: CASSAGGRETQYF

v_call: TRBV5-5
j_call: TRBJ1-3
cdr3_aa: CASSQGGGNTIYF

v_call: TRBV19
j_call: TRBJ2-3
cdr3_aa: CASSPGTSGPSTDTQYF

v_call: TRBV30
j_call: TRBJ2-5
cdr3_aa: CAWSAPSETQYF

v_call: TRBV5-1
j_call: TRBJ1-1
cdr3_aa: CASSQTSRGEAFF

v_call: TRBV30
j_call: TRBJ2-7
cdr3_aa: CAWSRQGGEQYF

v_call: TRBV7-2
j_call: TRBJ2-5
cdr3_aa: CASSLVSVAGRETQYF

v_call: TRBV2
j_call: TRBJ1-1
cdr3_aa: CASRIDRNTEAFF

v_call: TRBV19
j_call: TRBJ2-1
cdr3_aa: CASSKSLAGSSEQFF

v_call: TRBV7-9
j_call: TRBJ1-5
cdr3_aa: CASSASGTASNQPQHF

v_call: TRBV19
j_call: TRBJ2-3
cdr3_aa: CASSRIAGTDTQYF

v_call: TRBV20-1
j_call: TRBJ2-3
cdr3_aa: CSASAGARDTQYF

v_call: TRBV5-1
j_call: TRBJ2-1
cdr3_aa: CASRESSGGADEQFF

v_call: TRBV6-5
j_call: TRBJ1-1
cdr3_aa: CASSYSGATEAFF

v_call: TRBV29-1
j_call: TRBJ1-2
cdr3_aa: CSVEDGQGVYGYTF

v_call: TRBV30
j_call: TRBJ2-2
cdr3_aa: CARTSGDTGELFF

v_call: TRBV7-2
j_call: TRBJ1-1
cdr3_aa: CASSLLGGGDTEAFF

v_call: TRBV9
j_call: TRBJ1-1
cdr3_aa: CASSVDGVPNTEAFF

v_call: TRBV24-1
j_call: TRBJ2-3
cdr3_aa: CATSEVAGTGTDTQYF

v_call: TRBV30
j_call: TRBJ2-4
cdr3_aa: CAWSSARRGIQYF

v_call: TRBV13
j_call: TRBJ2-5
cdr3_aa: CASSWGTKDKETQYF

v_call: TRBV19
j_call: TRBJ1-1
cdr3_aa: CASSPPTARTTEAFF

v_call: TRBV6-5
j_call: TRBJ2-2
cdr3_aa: CASSSKRGAITGELFF

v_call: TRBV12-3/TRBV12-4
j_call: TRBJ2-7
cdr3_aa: CASKRESHEQYF

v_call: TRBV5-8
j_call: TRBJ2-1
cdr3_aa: CASASGQIVASYNEQFF

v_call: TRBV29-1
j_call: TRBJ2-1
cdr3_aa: CSVDSKTEQFF

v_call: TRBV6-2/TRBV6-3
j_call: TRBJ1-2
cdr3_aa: CASSRGGADGYTF

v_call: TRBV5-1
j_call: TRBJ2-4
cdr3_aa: CASSLDSSGIQYF

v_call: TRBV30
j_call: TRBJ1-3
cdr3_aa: CAWRDRGYSGNTIYF

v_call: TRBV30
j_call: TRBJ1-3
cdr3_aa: CAWRTGGQGNTIYF

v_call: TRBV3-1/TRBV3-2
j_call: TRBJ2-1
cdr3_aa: CASSQASGHNEQFF

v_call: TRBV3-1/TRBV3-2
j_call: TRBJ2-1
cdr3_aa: CASSRTSGVDEQFF

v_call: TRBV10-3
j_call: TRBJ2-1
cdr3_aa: CAISDGGRSSYNEQFF

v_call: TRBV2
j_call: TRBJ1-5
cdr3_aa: CASRDVGGAGNQPQHF

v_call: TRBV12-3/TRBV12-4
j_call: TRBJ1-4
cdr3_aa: CASSLKGLEKLFF

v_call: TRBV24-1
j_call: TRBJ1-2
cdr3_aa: CATSEGQGSSGYTF

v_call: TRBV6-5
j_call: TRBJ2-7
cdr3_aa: CASSRGPGDYEQYF

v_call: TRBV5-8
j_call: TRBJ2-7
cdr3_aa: CASSFLREQYF

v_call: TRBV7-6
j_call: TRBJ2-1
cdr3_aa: CASTPWAGGRSEQFF